This T cell receptor (beta chain) was recorded in a study of blood T cell repertoires in COVID-19 (dated by TCRdb to about 2020). For context, the study as a whole: Samples from collaborators originated in the United States, Italy and Spain and spanned both the acute and convalescent phases of COVID-19. The material from the prospective study consisted of cDNA or gDNA derived from T cells, B-cell-depleted T cells, or PBMCs. Subjects who had been exposed to COVID-19, were actively infected with it, or had recovered from it provided the deeply sampled blood TCRbeta repertoires that made up the dataset. The repertoires were released in a freely available public database intended as a resource for research on the immune response to SARS-CoV-2. The samples were drawn from two sources: the first 160 participants of the ongoing ImmuneRACE study, and fewer than 1,500 subjects contributed by 6 global collaborators. A de-identified subject ID, COVID-19 status, age in years and sex were almost always included in the sample metadata. Where available, HLA class I and class II types were taken from metadata supplied by the sample provider and were not determined by assay-based typing. What the research found in general, with its limitations: The quantity of clinical and demographic metadata differed by source and by participant and was supplied without curation.

This clone was picked up a small number of times. Its target antigen remains unknown. No per-base quality is available; no much larger clone lies one base away. The CDR3 contains 19 residues, cysteine and phenylalanine counted. Of all the DNA, just the CDR3 is kept, 57 bases in frame from base 1. V trim: 2 bases; J trim: 3 bases; unmatched bases: 14. Per the germline V gene, SGHDN is the CDR1 and FVKESK is the CDR2. Collaborating institutions collected whole blood in K2EDTA tubes following their own protocols. For TCRbeta analysis, collaborator samples were shipped as frozen whole blood, as isolated PBMCs, or as DNA extracted from either sample type. TCRbeta CDR3 regions were amplified from genomic DNA using the immunoSEQ Assay, a bias-controlled multiplex PCR. As for the original processing: Nucleated cell counts per sample were estimated from amplification of reference gene primers within the assay. To quantify the absolute abundance of each unique TCRbeta CDR3 rearrangement, sequence reads were collapsed and filtered. Productive Simpson clonality was computed per sample as the square root of Simpson's diversity index over productive rearrangements. TCRdb mirrors the immuneACCESS table, restricted to in-frame sequences. Some clones are absent from its copies; in checked studies, under half trace to an unresolved V gene, and the reason for the others is unknown. V and J calls and clone size are those listed in that table; D and trimming were worked out from the DNA. The sample table lists around 150,000 clones, just over 85% of them with a count of one. The ten top clones hold roughly 8% of the sample.

Material for sequencing was peripheral blood. This TCR derives from a man between 60 and 70 years old with acute or convalescent COVID-19. In this chain, TRBV14 is recombined with TRBJ2-1, and 9 bases in between align with TRBD2. The bases are TGTGCCAGCAGCCAACGTACTCTCATCGGTAGCGGGGGCTACAATGAGCAGTTCTTC. Its translation reads: CASSQRTLIGSGGYNEQFF.